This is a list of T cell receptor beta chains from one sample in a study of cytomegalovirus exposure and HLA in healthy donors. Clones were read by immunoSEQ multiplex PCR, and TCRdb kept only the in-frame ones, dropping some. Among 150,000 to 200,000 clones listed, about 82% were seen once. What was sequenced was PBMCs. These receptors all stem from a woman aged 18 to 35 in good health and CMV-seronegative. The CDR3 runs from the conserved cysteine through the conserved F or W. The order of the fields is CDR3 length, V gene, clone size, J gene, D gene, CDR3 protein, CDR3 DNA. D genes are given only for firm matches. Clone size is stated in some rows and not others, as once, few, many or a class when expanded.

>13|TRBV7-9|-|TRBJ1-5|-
CASSLDTGNPQHF
TGTGCCAGCAGCTTAGACACGGGAAACCCCCAGCATTTT
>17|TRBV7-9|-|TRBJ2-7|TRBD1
CASSLPRRQGQSYEQYF
TGTGCCAGCAGCTTACCACGGCGACAGGGGCAATCCTACGAGCAGTACTTC
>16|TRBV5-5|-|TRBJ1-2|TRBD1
CASSLTWQGAAGGYTF
TGTGCCAGCAGCTTGACATGGCAGGGGGCTGCGGGTGGCTACACCTTC
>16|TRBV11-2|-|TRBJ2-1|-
CASSPGPRRTYNEQFF
TGTGCCAGCAGCCCCGGACCCCGGAGGACCTACAATGAGCAGTTCTTC
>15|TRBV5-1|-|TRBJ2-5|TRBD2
CASSFLAGGRETQYF
TGCGCCAGCAGCTTCCTAGCGGGTGGGAGAGAGACCCAGTACTTC
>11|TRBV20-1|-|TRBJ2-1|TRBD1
CSAGTGGVAVF
TGCAGTGCCGGGACAGGGGGTGTAGCGGTCTTC
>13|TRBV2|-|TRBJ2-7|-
CASSYDGGYEQYF
TGTGCCAGCAGTTATGACGGAGGCTACGAGCAGTACTTC
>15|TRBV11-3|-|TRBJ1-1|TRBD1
CASSLGRGLNTEAFF
TGTGCCAGCAGCTTAGGCAGGGGGCTGAACACTGAAGCTTTCTTT
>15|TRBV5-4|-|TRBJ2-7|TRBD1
CASSLGGQGVDEQYF
TGTGCCAGCAGCTTGGGAGGACAGGGGGTCGACGAGCAGTACTTC
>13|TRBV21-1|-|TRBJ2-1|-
CASIRGSYNEQFF
TGTGCCAGCATACGGGGCTCCTACAATGAGCAGTTCTTC
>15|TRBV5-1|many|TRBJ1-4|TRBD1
CASSLAGTGGEKLFF
TGCGCCAGCAGCTTGGCCGGGACAGGGGGTGAAAAACTGTTTTTT
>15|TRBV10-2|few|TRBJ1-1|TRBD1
CASSELQGMATEAFF
TGCGCCAGCAGTGAGCTACAGGGGATGGCCACTGAAGCTTTCTTT
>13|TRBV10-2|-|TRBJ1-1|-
CASCGGWSTEAFF
TGCGCCAGCTGCGGGGGATGGAGCACTGAAGCTTTCTTT